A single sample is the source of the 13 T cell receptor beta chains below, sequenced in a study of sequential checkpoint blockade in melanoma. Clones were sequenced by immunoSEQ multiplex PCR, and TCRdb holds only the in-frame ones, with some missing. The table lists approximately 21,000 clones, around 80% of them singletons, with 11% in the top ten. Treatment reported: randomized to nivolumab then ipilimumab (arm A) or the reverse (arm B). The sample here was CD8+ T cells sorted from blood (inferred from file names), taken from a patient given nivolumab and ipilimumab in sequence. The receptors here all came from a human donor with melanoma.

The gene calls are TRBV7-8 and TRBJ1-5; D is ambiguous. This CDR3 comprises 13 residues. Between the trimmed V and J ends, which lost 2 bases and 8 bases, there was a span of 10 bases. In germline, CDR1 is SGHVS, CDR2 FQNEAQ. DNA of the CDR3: TGTGCCAGCAGCTTATTGAGGGATGAGCCCCAGCATTTT. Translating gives CASSLLRDEPQHF. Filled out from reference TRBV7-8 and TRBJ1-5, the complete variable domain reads GAGVSQSPRYKVAKRGQDVALRCDPISGHVSLFWYQQALGQGPEFLTYFQNEAQLDKSGLPSDRFFAERPEGSVSTLKIQRTQQEDSAVYLCASSLLRDEPQHFGDGTRLSIL.

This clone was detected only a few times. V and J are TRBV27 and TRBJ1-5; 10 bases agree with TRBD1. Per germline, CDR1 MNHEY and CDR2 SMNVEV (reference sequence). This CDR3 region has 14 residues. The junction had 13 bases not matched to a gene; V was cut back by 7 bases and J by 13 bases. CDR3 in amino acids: CASTSRQGAGEQHF. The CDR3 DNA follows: TGTGCCAGCACCTCGCGACAGGGGGCGGGTGAGCAGCATTTT.

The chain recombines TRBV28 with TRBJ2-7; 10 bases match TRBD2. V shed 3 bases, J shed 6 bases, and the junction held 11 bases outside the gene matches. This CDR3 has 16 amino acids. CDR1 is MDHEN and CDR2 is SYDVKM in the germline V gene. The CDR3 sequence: CASSLGSSGRAFEQYF. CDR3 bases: TGTGCCAGCAGTTTGGGGTCAAGCGGGAGGGCCTTCGAGCAGTACTTC.

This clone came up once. Here the CDR3 reads CASSLGLPGQGRGYTF. The DNA of the CDR3 is TGTGCCAGCAGTTTAGGGTTACCGGGACAGGGTCGTGGCTACACCTTC. The V gene is TRBV28, the J gene TRBJ1-2; 9 bases map to TRBD1. Germline CDR1 and CDR2: MDHEN and SYDVKM. CDR3 length equals 16 residues. The V and J ends lost 2 bases and 7 bases, in that order; junction bases with no gene match: 11.

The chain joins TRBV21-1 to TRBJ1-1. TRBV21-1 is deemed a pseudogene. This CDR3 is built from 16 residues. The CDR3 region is CASSKWTGGMNTEAFF. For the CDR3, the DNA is TGTGCCAGCAGCAAATGGACGGGGGGCATGAACACTGAAGCTTTCTTT.

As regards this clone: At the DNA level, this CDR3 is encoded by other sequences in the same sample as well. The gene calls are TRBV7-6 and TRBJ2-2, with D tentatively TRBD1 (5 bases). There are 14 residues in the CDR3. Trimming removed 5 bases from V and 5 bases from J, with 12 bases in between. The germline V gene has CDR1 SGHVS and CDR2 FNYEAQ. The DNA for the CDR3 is TGTGCCAGCAGCCGGCGGCAGGGAACCGGGGAGCTGTTTTTT. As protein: CASSRRQGTGELFF.

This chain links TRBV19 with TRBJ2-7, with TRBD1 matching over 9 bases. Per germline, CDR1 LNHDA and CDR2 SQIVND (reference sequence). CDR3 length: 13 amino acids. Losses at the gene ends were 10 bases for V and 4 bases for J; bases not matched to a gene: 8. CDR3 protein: CATAGTGWYEQYF. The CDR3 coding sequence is TGTGCCACCGCAGGGACAGGGTGGTACGAGCAGTACTTC.

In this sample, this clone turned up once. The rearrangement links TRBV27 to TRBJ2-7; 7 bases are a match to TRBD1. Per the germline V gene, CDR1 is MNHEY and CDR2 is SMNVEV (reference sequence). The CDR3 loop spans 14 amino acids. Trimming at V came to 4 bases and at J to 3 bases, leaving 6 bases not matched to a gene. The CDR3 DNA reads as TGTGCCAGCAGTTCACGGACAGGCAGCTACGAGCAGTACTTC. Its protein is CASSSRTGSYEQYF.

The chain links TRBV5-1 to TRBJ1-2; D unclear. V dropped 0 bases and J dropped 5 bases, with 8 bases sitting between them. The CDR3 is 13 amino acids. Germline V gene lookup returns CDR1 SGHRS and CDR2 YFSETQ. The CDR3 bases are TGCGCCAGCAGCTTGGAGGCAGGATATGGCTACACCTTC. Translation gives CASSLEAGYGYTF.

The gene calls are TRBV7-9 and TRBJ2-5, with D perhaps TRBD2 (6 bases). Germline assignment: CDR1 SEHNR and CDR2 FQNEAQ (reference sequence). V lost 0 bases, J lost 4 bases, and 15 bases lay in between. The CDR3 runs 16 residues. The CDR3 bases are TGTGCCAGCAGCTTAGCGCGTCCAACGGGGGTAGAGACCCAGTACTTC. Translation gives CASSLARPTGVETQYF.

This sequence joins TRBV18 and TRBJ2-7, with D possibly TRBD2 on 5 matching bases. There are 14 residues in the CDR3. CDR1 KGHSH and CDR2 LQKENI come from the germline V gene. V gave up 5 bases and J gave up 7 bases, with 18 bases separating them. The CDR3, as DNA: TGTGCCAGCTCAGGACTGACTTCCTTGGGGGAGCAGTACTTC. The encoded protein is CASSGLTSLGEQYF.

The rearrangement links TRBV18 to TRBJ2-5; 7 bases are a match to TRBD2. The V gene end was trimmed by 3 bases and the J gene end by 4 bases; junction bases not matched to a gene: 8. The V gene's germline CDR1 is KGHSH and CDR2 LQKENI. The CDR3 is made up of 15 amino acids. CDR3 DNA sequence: TGTGCCAGCTCACCGCGTGGGCTAGCGGTAGAGACCCAGTACTTC. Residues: CASSPRGLAVETQYF. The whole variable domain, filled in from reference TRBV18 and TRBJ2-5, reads NAGVMQNPRHLVRRRGQEARLRCSPMKGHSHVYWYRQLPEEGLKFMVYLQKENIIDESGMPKERFSAEFPKEGPSILRIQQVVRGDSAAYFCASSPRGLAVETQYFGPGTRLLVL.

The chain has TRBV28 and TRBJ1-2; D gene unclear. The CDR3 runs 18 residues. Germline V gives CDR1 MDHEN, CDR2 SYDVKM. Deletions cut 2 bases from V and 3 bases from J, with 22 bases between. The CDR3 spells CASSLEPPESPIYYGYTF. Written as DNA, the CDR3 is TGTGCCAGCAGTTTAGAACCCCCGGAGTCCCCTATATACTATGGCTACACCTTC.